This entry lists 31 T cell receptor beta chains sequenced from one sample in a study of shared clonotypes between healthy human individuals. Sequencing was performed with immunoSEQ multiplex PCR; in TCRdb, only in-frame clones are kept and a portion is missing. The repertoire holds about 1 million clones, with approximately 72% as singletons. Sequencing was done on a sample of memory CD4+ T cells sorted from blood. Subset indicated: CD45RA-negative fraction. The receptor set was obtained from a man younger than 35 in good health.

This chain links TRBV7-2 with TRBJ2-1; D not resolved. V lost 3 bases and J 0 bases, leaving 9 bases between the germline ends. The germline V gene has CDR1 SGHTA and CDR2 FQGNSA. The CDR3 runs 15 residues. The CDR3 region is CASSLTWGSYNEQFF. CDR3 in DNA: TGTGCCAGCAGCTTGACCTGGGGCTCCTACAATGAGCAGTTCTTC.

This clone has only a few counts. The genes are TRBV19 and TRBJ1-5, with D uncertain. Germline V CDR1 and CDR2: LNHDA, SQIVND (reference sequence). V dropped 1 base and J dropped 4 bases, with 8 bases sitting between them. This CDR3 spans 14 amino acids. The chain's CDR3 is CASSIVTLNQPQHF. Here the CDR3 DNA reads TGTGCCAGTAGTATAGTGACCCTTAATCAGCCCCAGCATTTT.

The rearrangement links TRBV18 to TRBJ1-1; possibly TRBD1 for D (6 bases). V shed 6 bases and J shed 0 bases, with 17 bases lying between them. CDR3 size: 16 residues. Germline values: CDR1 KGHSH, CDR2 LQKENI. CDR3 residues: CASSPQRAGVNTEAFF. DNA for the CDR3: TGTGCCAGCTCCCCTCAACGTGCAGGGGTGAACACTGAAGCTTTCTTT.

This clone was counted only a few times. The rearrangement joins TRBV11-2 to TRBJ2-7; perhaps TRBD1 as D (6 bases). There are 15 residues in the CDR3. V was pared by 1 base and J by 0 bases, with 10 bases between. Germline CDR1 SGHAT, CDR2 FQNNGV. The CDR3 DNA is TGTGCCAGCAGCTTAGGTATGGGGGCCTCCTACGAGCAGTACTTC. Its translation is CASSLGMGASYEQYF.

On this clone itself: The sample has other DNA sequences that encode this CDR3 too. The chain carries TRBV7-2 and TRBJ2-1; 10 nucleotides match TRBD2. V lost 5 bases and J lost 3; bases outside the gene matches: 4. The germline CDR1 and CDR2 sequences are SGHTA and FQGNSA. This CDR3 has 15 amino acids. The CDR3 DNA sequence: TGTGCCAGCAGCCTTAGCGGGGGGTTCTACAATGAGCAGTTCTTC. Protein product: CASSLSGGFYNEQFF. Together with reference TRBV7-2 and TRBJ2-1, the CDR3 gives the full variable domain: GAGVSQSPSNKVTEKGKDVELRCDPISGHTALYWYRQSLGQGLEFLIYFQGNSAPDKSGLPSDRFSAERTGGSVSTLTIQRTQQEDSAVYLCASSLSGGFYNEQFFGPGTRLTVL.

V is TRBV2 and J is TRBJ2-4; 9 positions agree with TRBD1. The ends lost 6 bases at V and 3 bases at J; junction bases unmatched: 6. This CDR3 region has 15 residues. In germline, CDR1 is SNHLY, CDR2 FYNNEI. The CDR3 loop is CASRGDRVGKNIQYF. DNA for the CDR3: TGTGCCAGCAGGGGGGACAGGGTCGGCAAAAACATTCAGTACTTC.

V usage is TRBV10-3 and J usage is TRBJ1-2; the D gene is possibly TRBD1 (6 bases). This CDR3 is built from 14 residues. Germline CDR1 ENHRY, CDR2 SYGVKD. Trimming removed 2 bases at V and 2 bases at J, with 9 bases between. The chain's CDR3 is CAISEARGNYGYTF. The CDR3 region has the DNA TGTGCCATCAGTGAGGCCAGGGGAAACTATGGCTACACCTTC.

This clone was found many times. V usage is TRBV11-2 and J usage is TRBJ2-7, with D unresolved. Germline V lookup: CDR1 SGHAT, CDR2 FQNNGV. Trimming took 0 bases from V and 5 from J, leaving 8 bases between them. CDR3 length: 13 residues. The DNA of the CDR3 is TGTGCCAGCAGCTTAGATCTACTTCACGAGCAGTACTTC. Residues: CASSLDLLHEQYF.

This clone was detected a few times. This chain uses TRBV5-1 with TRBJ2-7; 7 bases align to TRBD1. The CDR3 consists of 16 residues. Trimming at V came to 3 bases and at J to 2 bases, leaving 11 bases not matched to a gene. The germline V gene has CDR1 SGHRS and CDR2 YFSETQ. The CDR3 spells CASSSTVGTATYEQYF. The CDR3 DNA follows: TGCGCCAGCAGCTCGACCGTTGGGACAGCTACCTACGAGCAGTACTTC.

Many counts were recorded for this clone. The chain carries TRBV4-1 and TRBJ1-6; D may be TRBD1 (5 bases). CDR3 length: 15 residues. Deletions cut 0 bases from V and 14 bases from J, with 17 bases between. CDR1 is MGHRA and CDR2 is YSYEKL in the germline V gene. The CDR3 reads CASSQDQGRESSLHF. In DNA form, the CDR3 reads TGCGCCAGCAGCCAAGATCAAGGCAGGGAATCATCCCTCCACTTT.

The chain carries TRBV10-3 and TRBJ1-1; TRBD1 matches 7 bases. The length of the CDR3 is 16 residues. The V and J ends lost 11 bases and 2 bases, in that order; junction bases with no gene match: 17. Germline CDR1 is ENHRY and CDR2 is SYGVKD. The CDR3 DNA reads TGTGCCGCGCAAGGGGGCGTAACGAGTATAAACACTGAAGCTTTCTTT. As protein: CAAQGGVTSINTEAFF.

In its sample, this clone was seen once. J is TRBJ1-2 and V is TRBV28; D ambiguous. The V gene lost 3 bases and the J gene lost 6 bases, with 8 bases spanning the gap. Looked up from germline, CDR1 is MDHEN and CDR2 is SYDVKM. This CDR3 region has 12 residues. Here the CDR3 reads CASSFLGNGYTF. DNA of the CDR3: TGTGCCAGCAGTTTTTTAGGGAATGGCTACACCTTC.

This clone showed up just once. The chain recombines TRBV2 with TRBJ2-7; perhaps TRBD1 as D (6 bases). The V gene's germline CDR1 is SNHLY and CDR2 FYNNEI. V dropped 6 bases and J dropped 0 bases, with 12 bases sitting between them. The CDR3 has 14 amino acids. The CDR3 nucleotides read TGTGCCAGCAGGACGATGACAGGCTCCTACGAGCAGTACTTC. Its translation: CASRTMTGSYEQYF.

Regarding this clone: In the same sample, other DNA sequences code for this CDR3. V is TRBV30 and J is TRBJ2-5, with TRBD1 matching over 8 bases. Germline V gene data show CDR1 as GTSNPN and CDR2 as SVGIG (reference sequence). The CDR3 runs to 13 residues. J was trimmed by 3 bases and V by 3 bases; bases with no gene match: 3. The CDR3 bases are TGTGCCTGGAGCGGACAGGGAAAAGAGACCCAGTACTTC. This translates into CAWSGQGKETQYF.

The chain joins TRBV28 to TRBJ2-5; 12 bases are shared with TRBD2. Germline V gene sequence: CDR1 MDHEN, CDR2 SYDVKM. The CDR3 spans 15 residues. Trimming cost V 4 bases and J 3 bases; bases outside gene matches: 3. CDR3 nucleotides: TGTGCCAGCAGTTCCCGACTAGCGGGGGAAGAGACCCAGTACTTC. This codes for CASSSRLAGEETQYF.

V usage is TRBV9 and J usage is TRBJ2-5, with D perhaps matching TRBD1 or TRBD2 (5 bases each). Germline V gene lookup returns CDR1 SGDLS and CDR2 YYNGEE. The V end lost 0 bases, the J end lost 2 bases, and 11 bases lay between the germline ends. The CDR3 length is 15 residues. CDR3: CASSVEGRPQETQYF. The DNA for the CDR3 is TGTGCCAGCAGCGTAGAGGGACGGCCACAAGAGACCCAGTACTTC.

V and J are TRBV5-1 and TRBJ2-3, with D unresolved. Between the trimmed V and J ends, which lost 6 bases and 1 base, there was a span of 9 bases. In germline, CDR1 is SGHRS, CDR2 YFSETQ. This CDR3 has 13 amino acids. The chain's CDR3 is CASTVGGTDTQYF. Written as DNA, the CDR3 is TGCGCCAGCACCGTCGGAGGCACAGATACGCAGTATTTT.

CDR3 DNA: TGCGCCAGCAGCGACAGTTTCTACGAGCAGTACTTC. Amino acid sequence: CASSDSFYEQYF. This sequence joins TRBV5-1 and TRBJ2-7; weak D call: TRBD1 (5 bases). The germline V gene has CDR1 SGHRS and CDR2 YFSETQ. This CDR3 contains 12 residues. Trimming cost V 4 bases and J 3 bases, with 8 bases left between them.

This chain links TRBV9 with TRBJ2-1; 7 positions match TRBD2. CDR3 size: 17 residues. V shed 3 bases and J 1 base; nucleotides not matched to a gene: 10. Per germline, CDR1 SGDLS and CDR2 YYNGEE. CDR3 DNA sequence: TGTGCCAGCAGCGAGCGATTTGGGGGAGGGTCCTACAATGAGCAGTTCTTC. Translated: CASSERFGGGSYNEQFF.

This clone showed up just a few times. The rearrangement links TRBV11-2 to TRBJ1-2, with D possibly TRBD1 on 6 matching bases. From germline, CDR1 is SGHAT and CDR2 FQNNGV. The V end was cut by 2 bases, the J end by 8 bases, with 12 bases between. CDR3 length: 13 amino acids. This chain's CDR3 is CASSLRQVRGYTF. CDR3 bases: TGTGCCAGCAGCTTACGACAGGTCCGAGGCTACACCTTC.

The chain carries TRBV6-6 and TRBJ1-4; TRBD1 matches at 10 bases. From germline, CDR1 is MNHNY and CDR2 SVGAGI (reference sequence). CDR3 length equals 14 residues. Unmatched junction bases numbered 10, after V lost 6 bases and J lost 12 bases. The CDR3 DNA is TGTGCCAGCAGCCAGCGGGACAGGGGAGGGGAACTGTTTTTT. Encoded protein: CASSQRDRGGELFF.

This clone was observed a single time. The genes are TRBV7-9 and TRBJ2-5; 8 nucleotides line up with TRBD2. The germline V gene encodes CDR1 SEHNR and CDR2 FQNEAQ (reference sequence). The CDR3 is made up of 18 amino acids. V dropped 1 base and J dropped 1; count of bases not matched to a gene: 11. The CDR3: CASSLGHTSGRPQETQYF. The CDR3 coding sequence is TGTGCCAGCAGCTTAGGTCATACTAGCGGACGGCCCCAAGAGACCCAGTACTTC.

This chain joins TRBV5-8 and TRBJ1-3; no firm D call. V was pared by 7 bases and J by 0 bases, with 8 bases between. The V gene's germline CDR1 is SGHTS and CDR2 YDEGEE. The CDR3 extends over 13 amino acids. The CDR3 is CASGIFSGNTIYF. For the CDR3, the DNA is TGTGCCAGCGGAATCTTCTCTGGAAACACCATATATTTT.

This CDR3 reads CASSFIRGEQYF. Written as DNA, the CDR3 is TGTGCCAGCTCCTTCATCAGGGGCGAGCAGTACTTC. The V gene is TRBV27, the J gene TRBJ2-7; D is perhaps TRBD1 (6 bases). The CDR3 totals 12 residues. Germline assignment: CDR1 MNHEY and CDR2 SMNVEV (reference sequence). V lost 8 bases, J lost 6 bases, and 14 bases lay in between.

This clone has only a few counts. J is TRBJ2-1 and V is TRBV5-1; TRBD2 matches at 10 bases. V dropped 4 bases and J dropped 4; count of bases not matched to a gene: 8. Germline CDR1 and CDR2: SGHRS and YFSETQ. The CDR3 covers 16 residues. CDR3 nucleotide sequence: TGCGCCAGCAGCCCGAGAAGCGGGGGGGCTTACAATGAGCAGTTCTTC. Translated: CASSPRSGGAYNEQFF.

This clone was counted between two and nine times. An end of the junction differs from the germline gene, which may be a read error. Other DNA sequences within the sample encode an identical CDR3. V usage is TRBV7-7 and J usage is TRBJ2-1; possibly TRBD1 for D (6 bases). Germline loops: CDR1 SSHAT, CDR2 FNYEAQ (reference sequence). This CDR3 contains 14 residues. The CDR3 DNA is TGTGCTAGCAGCTTAGGCAGGGGTAGCAATGAGCAGTTCTTC. Translation: CASSLGRGSNEQFF. Full variable domain (missing parts from reference TRBV7-7 and TRBJ2-1): GAGVSQSPRYKVTKRGQDVTLRCDPISSHATLYWYQQALGQGPEFLTYFNYEAQPDKSGLPSDRFSAERPEGSISTLTIQRTEQRDSAMYRCASSLGRGSNEQFFGPGTRLTVL.

This chain joins TRBV28 and TRBJ2-2, with D unclear. The CDR3 sequence is 12 residues long. Germline assignment: CDR1 MDHEN and CDR2 SYDVKM. V was cut by 6 bases and J by 6 bases, with 8 bases left in between. The CDR3 protein is CASRPQSGELFF. CDR3 in DNA: TGTGCCAGCAGACCTCAATCCGGGGAGCTGTTTTTT.

V gene TRBV27 combines with J gene TRBJ2-1; possible D gene TRBD2, 6 bases. Germline lookup yields CDR1 MNHEY and CDR2 SMNVEV (reference sequence). V gave up 5 bases and J gave up 0 bases, with 14 bases separating them. This CDR3 comprises 16 residues. The CDR3 nucleotides are TGTGCCAGCAGTGTCAGCGGGCTGAGCTCCTACAATGAGCAGTTCTTC. As protein: CASSVSGLSSYNEQFF.

The count of this clone is one. Given a much more abundant clone one base away, this may be a read error. The CDR3 region has the DNA TGTGCCAGCAGCTTGGGGCCTAACTCCTACAATGAGCAGTTCTTC. This encodes CASSLGPNSYNEQFF. This chain uses TRBV5-5 with TRBJ2-1; D call uncertain. This CDR3 contains 15 residues. Germline V lookup: CDR1 SGHKS, CDR2 YYEKEE (reference sequence). V lost 0 bases and J lost 0, with 7 bases in between.

This chain joins TRBV15 and TRBJ2-3, with 10 bases that match TRBD1. V gave up 4 bases and J gave up 3 bases; unmatched junction bases: 4. The germline V gene has CDR1 LNHNV and CDR2 YYDKDF (reference sequence). The CDR3 runs 15 residues. CDR3 protein: CATSTRQGATDTQYF. The CDR3 DNA reads as TGTGCCACCAGCACCCGACAGGGGGCTACAGATACGCAGTATTTT.

The chain combines TRBV10-3 with TRBJ2-7; D gene unclear. Germline V lookup: CDR1 ENHRY, CDR2 SYGVKD. This CDR3 has 13 amino acids. V was shortened by 6 bases and J by 2 bases, with 11 bases between the two germline ends. The CDR3 sequence: CAISKKETYEQYF. The CDR3 DNA follows: TGTGCCATCAGCAAGAAAGAAACCTACGAGCAGTACTTC.